This T cell receptor beta chain was recorded in a study of T cell responses to AZD1222 COVID-19 vaccine. The CDR3 is 14 residues long. V trimming: 7 bases; J trimming: 4 bases; junction bases outside the gene matches: 10. Germline loops: CDR1 SQVTM, CDR2 ANQGSEA. This clone was counted a single time. Data came from immunoSEQ multiplex PCR; TCRdb stores just in-frame clones and leaves some out. The data contain under 150,000 clones, around 89% of them seen just once; the ten biggest clones take up more than 3%. The chain employs TRBV29-1 and TRBJ2-7; 10 bases are shared with TRBD1. The sequencing used peripheral blood, collected on day 0 of AZD1222 vaccination. The clonotype comes from an adult in good health. The CDR3 nucleotides read TGCAGCGCCTTTATTGGACAGGGGGAATACGAGCAGTACTTC. This translates into CSAFIGQGEYEQYF.